Following are 15 T cell receptor beta chains from one sample sequenced in a study of OX40 agonist ivuxolimab in advanced cancers. TCRdb keeps only in-frame clones here, not all; method: immunoSEQ multiplex PCR. The sample has 70,000 or so clones, roughly 90% seen once; the top ten hold 7.6%. Here the sequenced sample was CD4+ or CD8+ T cells sorted from blood, taken in a trial of the OX40 agonist ivuxolimab. These TCRs come from an adult with an advanced solid tumor such as melanoma, head and neck, liver or kidney cancer.

V gene TRBV4-1 combines with J gene TRBJ1-2; TRBD1 might be the D (5 bases). CDR1 and CDR2 (germline): MGHRA, YSYEKL. This CDR3 region has 13 residues. Trimming removed 4 bases from V and 4 bases from J, with 10 bases in between. The CDR3 DNA reads TGCGCCAGCAGCCCCGCAGGGTCCTATGGCTACACCTTC. Translated, it gives CASSPAGSYGYTF.

CDR3 sequence: CASSERGGAYSYNEQFF. The CDR3, as DNA: TGTGCCAGCAGTGAACGGGGGGGCGCCTACTCCTACAATGAGCAGTTCTTC. The chain employs TRBV2 and TRBJ2-1; TRBD2 agrees at 8 bases. The CDR3 is 17 residues long. The germline CDR1 and CDR2 sequences are SNHLY and FYNNEI. Trimming at V came to 2 bases and at J to 0 bases, leaving 6 bases not matched to a gene.

The rearrangement links TRBV5-5 to TRBJ1-2; D is possibly TRBD1 (5 bases). This CDR3 is built from 14 residues. V lost 1 base and J 4 bases, leaving 11 bases between the germline ends. Germline CDR1 SGHKS, CDR2 YYEKEE (reference sequence). In DNA form, the CDR3 reads TGTGCCAGCAGCTTGTCAGGGTCCCCCTATGGCTACACCTTC. It encodes CASSLSGSPYGYTF.

This chain links TRBV9 with TRBJ1-1; 9 nucleotides match TRBD1. In germline, CDR1 is SGDLS, CDR2 YYNGEE. The CDR3 sequence is 15 residues long. V lost 4 bases, J lost 4 bases, and 8 bases stayed unmatched. CDR3 in DNA: TGTGCCAGCAGCAGTGGGACAGGGTGGGGCACTGAAGCTTTCTTT. It is translated as CASSSGTGWGTEAFF.

The V and J genes are TRBV25-1 and TRBJ2-6, with D hard to call. CDR3 length equals 15 residues. Per the germline V gene, CDR1 is MGHDK and CDR2 is SYGVNS. Trimming stripped 3 bases from V and 4 bases from J, with 10 bases between. The CDR3 reads CASSDPYLGANVLTF. The CDR3 bases are TGTGCCAGCAGTGATCCCTATCTCGGGGCCAACGTCCTGACTTTC.

The chain has TRBV11-2 and TRBJ1-1; 11 nucleotides match TRBD1. The V segment lost 3 bases and the J segment 4 bases; nucleotides outside the gene matches: 7. The CDR3 has 16 amino acids. Looked up from germline, CDR1 is SGHAT and CDR2 is FQNNGV. CDR3 amino acids: CASSLGTGGSVTEAFF. CDR3 bases: TGTGCCAGCAGCTTGGGGACAGGGGGTTCGGTCACTGAAGCTTTCTTT.

V is TRBV11-2 and J is TRBJ2-7; D is undetermined. The CDR3 extends over 14 amino acids. The V end was cut by 1 base, the J end by 4 bases, with 11 bases between. Germline CDR1 SGHAT, CDR2 FQNNGV. The CDR3 coding sequence is TGTGCCAGCAGCTTAGGGCCGGACGGATACGAGCAGTACTTC. It encodes CASSLGPDGYEQYF.

J is TRBJ1-3 and V is TRBV7-9; weak D call: TRBD1 (5 bases). Trimming left V 8 bases short and J 0 bases short, with 14 bases between. Germline V gene sequence: CDR1 SEHNR, CDR2 FQNEAQ (reference sequence). This CDR3 is built from 15 residues. CDR3 nucleotide sequence: TGTGCCAGCCTAGACAGAAGGAGCTCTGGAAACACCATATATTTT. Residues: CASLDRRSSGNTIYF.

This chain joins TRBV7-3 and TRBJ1-1, with a possible D match to TRBD1 (6 bases). CDR3 length equals 13 residues. Trimming left V 5 bases short and J 6 bases short, with 13 bases between. The germline gives CDR1 SGHTA, CDR2 FQGTGA. The CDR3 nucleotides read TGTGCCAGCAGCGCCTCGGGACATTCTGAAGCTTTCTTT. Encoded protein: CASSASGHSEAFF. Looking up the rest from reference TRBV7-3 and TRBJ1-1 gives the full variable domain: GAGVSQTPSNKVTEKGKYVELRCDPISGHTALYWYRQSLGQGPEFLIYFQGTGAADDSGLPNDRFFAVRPEGSVSTLKIQRTERGDSAVYLCASSASGHSEAFFGQGTRLTVV.

In this sample, this clone turned up once. This chain links TRBV5-5 with TRBJ1-2, with a tentative D call TRBD1 (5 bases). V shed 4 bases and J shed 2 bases, with 9 bases lying between them. The CDR3 is made up of 13 amino acids. Germline CDR1 and CDR2: SGHKS and YYEKEE (reference sequence). CDR3 coding DNA: TGTGCCAGCAGCGAGGGGTCCAACTATGGCTACACCTTC. It codes for CASSEGSNYGYTF.

This clone was seen once. The genes are TRBV13 and TRBJ1-6; possibly TRBD1 for D (5 bases). The CDR3 length is 16 residues. V was trimmed by 1 base and J by 7 bases, leaving 14 bases between them. Per germline, CDR1 PRHDT and CDR2 FYEKMQ (reference sequence). The CDR3 coding sequence is TGTGCCAGCAGCTTAGCAGGGCGCCTTGGCAATTCACCCCTCCACTTT. Amino acid sequence: CASSLAGRLGNSPLHF.

V usage is TRBV11-2 and J usage is TRBJ2-7, with 9 bases identical to TRBD1. Trimming removed 1 base from V and 3 bases from J; junction bases left unmatched: 4. Germline V gene lookup returns CDR1 SGHAT and CDR2 FQNNGV. This CDR3 has 15 amino acids. CDR3 coding DNA: TGTGCCAGCAGCTTAGCCGGGACAGGGTTCTACGAGCAGTACTTC. It is translated as CASSLAGTGFYEQYF.

This rearrangement joins TRBV6-1 to TRBJ2-3; D uncertain. In germline, CDR1 is MNHNS, CDR2 SASEGT. The CDR3 totals 13 residues. V lost 3 bases to trimming and J lost 1 base, with 5 bases between them. The CDR3, as DNA: TGTGCCAGCAGTGAGCTACGCACAGATACGCAGTATTTT. It yields the protein CASSELRTDTQYF.

The rearrangement joins TRBV6-6 to TRBJ2-7; 10 bases match TRBD2. J gave up 7 bases and V 8 bases, and 11 bases lay outside the gene matches. CDR3 length: 14 amino acids. Germline CDR1 is MNHNY and CDR2 is SVGAGI (reference sequence). CDR3 bases: TGTGCCAGCGCCAACCTAGCGGGGGCGAGGGAGCAGTACTTC. Its translation: CASANLAGAREQYF.

This rearrangement joins TRBV27 to TRBJ2-7; TRBD1 is a possible D gene (6 bases). This CDR3 spans 13 amino acids. Germline V gives CDR1 MNHEY, CDR2 SMNVEV (reference sequence). The V gene lost 3 bases and the J gene lost 5 bases, with 11 bases spanning the gap. CDR3 loop: CASSFAGDNEQYF. The DNA of the CDR3 is TGTGCCAGCAGTTTTGCAGGGGACAACGAGCAGTACTTC.